This TCR beta chain was documented in a study of blood T cells in healthy people across ages (dated by TCRdb to the mid-2010s). Background on the whole study: In model experiments, template switching captured roughly one uniquely barcoded TCR beta cDNA molecule for every two T cells. Using the same blood draw, the study looked at two additional independent replicas of 1 million unique cDNA reads for two donors, one aged 18 to 30 and the other aged 80 or older. Four age groups were formed from the donors: young (average around 15 years), middle-aged (around 41), aged (62) and long-lived (approximately 78). The study measured age-related changes in TCR beta repertoire diversity using deep sequencing normalized with unique cDNA molecular identifiers. The paper's findings and limits, for the study overall: Estimates of total diversity based on one million sequenced T cells were considered lower bounds and underestimates. Compared with the aged group, more naive CD4+ T cells, fewer expanded clones and increased TCR diversity were shown by the long-lived group, suggesting age selection. Donor CMV infection status was unknown, potentially confounding age-related changes in expanded clonotypes. Observed TCR beta diversity per million T cells fell roughly linearly with age, and a significant reduction was already apparent by age roughly 41. There was a strong correlation between observed TCR beta diversity and the percentage of naive T cells measured by flow cytometry. Bulk unsorted PBMC profiling prevented conclusive comparison of naive and antigen-experienced compartments.

A note on this clonotype: Its antigen is not yet known. Here the CDR3 omits its conserved ending phenylalanine or tryptophan, so a read error is the likely source.

Donors were a few dozen systemically healthy Caucasian individuals from Russia aged roughly 6 to 90 years. Each donor gave about 9.8 milliliters of peripheral blood, drawn into EDTA-treated Vacutainer tubes. Ficoll-Paque density-gradient centrifugation was used to isolate PBMCs, with at least 7 million per sample. Trizol reagent was used to extract total RNA from the PBMCs, yielding at least 5 micrograms per sample. For every donor, an aliquot of PBMCs went through flow cytometry to measure the percentages of naive CD45RAhigh/CD27high T cells. Libraries were built with 5' RACE. Sequencing relied on an Illumina HiSeq 2500. The second PCR ran for about 6 to 11 cycles and used a J-beta primer mix along with a sample-barcoded 5' primer. A template-switch 5' adaptor carrying 12 random nucleotides introduced a unique molecular identifier onto each TCR beta cDNA molecule. Each sample yielded at least 3 million CDR3-containing paired-end reads. First-strand cDNA was synthesized from all RNA with the Mint cDNA synthesis kit, primed by a TRBC-specific oligonucleotide. After uracil-DNA glycosylase treatment, a first 18-cycle PCR used universal primers M1SS and BC2_uni_R on all cDNA. The authors' pipeline ran thus. Each sample was normalized by randomly selecting 1 million high-quality reads, each carrying a distinct molecular identifier. Reads with shared molecular identifiers were discarded instead of being binned into consensus sequences. MiTCR, set to a Q25 quality threshold and the strictest error-elimination algorithm, was used for CDR3 identification, clonotype clustering and error correction. A nonparametric unseen species model with Euler transformation was used to estimate lower-bound total TCR beta diversity. TCRdb reprocessed the public reads (quality trimming at Q25 with fastp, clone calling with MiXCR) and kept in-frame beta chains. Entries that share a CDR3 protein sequence are merged under the most common genes and DNA. None of the V and J calls come from the authors' own analysis; TCRdb made them. The sample table shows 600,000 to 850,000 distinct CDR3 sequences, and around a quarter are seen once. Clones ranked in the top ten supply under 10% of the sample.

The CDR3 adds up to 11 amino acids, both ends counted. CDR3 DNA is the only sequence kept; it has 33 bases, read in frame from the first base. CDR1 and CDR2 were assigned from the germline V gene as SQVTM and ANQGSEA. The V end loses 4 bases and the J end loses 11 bases, and a stretch of 14 bases separates them. This sample also appeared in a second study, on T cells of mothers and their children. Per that second paper: Donors were nine systemically healthy Caucasian individuals: three mothers and their six children. cDNA synthesis consumed the entire amount of extracted RNA, loaded at 1.5 ug RNA in each 15 ul reaction. In the second PCR, sample barcodes and 2-4 random nucleotides were introduced via the M1S primer. Over 8 million TCR beta CDR3 reads were obtained for each mother, and approximately 3.2 million reads were obtained for each child. Thymic selection similarly shapes TCR recombination output in related and unrelated pairs, with minor effect from inherited differences. Related mother-child pairs always showed normalized repertoire overlap that was slightly higher than in unrelated mother-child pairs, though the difference was never significant. No persistent microchimeric T cell clones were detected, at a sensitivity of roughly 96 clones per million clonotypes. The study used deep NGS to compare TCR beta repertoires of mothers and children, seeking features distinguishing related mother-child pairs from unrelated individuals. The mean age was approximately 41 +/- 4 years for the mothers and approximately 11 +/- 4 years for the children. After adapter ligation with NEBNext reagents, the libraries were sequenced on Illumina HiSeq 2000 with 100+100 nt paired-end reads. Mother and child libraries were prepared a month apart and sequenced in separate runs to prevent cross-contamination. Between 500,000 and 2,000,000 distinct TCR beta clonotypes were identified per donor. Naive TCR beta clonotypes were estimated from low-frequency clonotypes matched to each donor's FACS-determined naive share, without sorting.

The receptor was derived from a boy aged 5 to 17 in good health. The receptor chain draws on TRBV29-1 and TRBJ2-5; TRBD2 could be the D gene, as 5 bases match. The sample was blood. The CDR3 loop reads CSVGDRWEQYV. The nucleotide sequence reads as follows: TGCAGCGTTGGAGATCGTTGGGAGCAGTACGTC.